A selection of T cell receptor beta chains follows, all from one sample in a study of shared clonotypes between healthy human individuals. The data were produced by immunoSEQ multiplex PCR, yet TCRdb's version contains in-frame clones alone and is incomplete. This sample has about 690,000 clones, with around 90% found just once. Sequences were obtained from memory CD8+ T cells from PBMCs. The source of these receptors is a man between 18 and 29 years old in good health. Some clones in this sample may be carry-over from other donors' samples. Each CDR3 is given with its conserved first and last residue. Fields, in order: D gene, V gene, J gene, clone size, CDR3 DNA, CDR3 protein. A D gene is named only where the DNA matches it firmly. Not all rows give a size; the values are once, few, many and, for expanded clones, a class.

.	TRBV15	TRBJ2-7	.	TGTGCCACCAGCAGCACGCCGCAGGGCTACTCCTACGAGCAGTACTTC	CATSSTPQGYSYEQYF
.	TRBV7-3	TRBJ2-2	.	TGTGCCAGCAGCTTAACCGGGACACCTAACACCGGGGAGCTGTTTTTT	CASSLTGTPNTGELFF
TRBD2	TRBV28	TRBJ2-5	.	TGTGCCAGCAGTGGACTAGCGGGATGGAACCAAGAGACCCAGTACTTC	CASSGLAGWNQETQYF
TRBD2	TRBV7-3	TRBJ2-1	.	TGTGCCAGCAGCTCTGGACTAGCGGTGTACAATGAGCAGTTCTTC	CASSSGLAVYNEQFF
.	TRBV7-2	TRBJ1-4	.	TGTGCCAGCAGCCCCTGGGGCCCAATGGGGGTTCGGGAAAAACTGTTTTTT	CASSPWGPMGVREKLFF
TRBD2	TRBV13	TRBJ2-3	.	TGTGCCAGCAGCTCGCAAGAACTAGCGGGAAACACAGATACGCAGTATTTT	CASSSQELAGNTDTQYF
TRBD1	TRBV9	TRBJ1-4	.	TGTGCCAGCAGCGTAGCCTCCGACAGGGCGGGGGAAAAACTGTTTTTT	CASSVASDRAGEKLFF
.	TRBV7-9	TRBJ2-5	.	TGTGCCAGCAGCCAATCGACGGAGCGGTTCCGCGGGGCCCAGTACTTC	CASSQSTERFRGAQYF
TRBD2	TRBV29-1	TRBJ2-7	.	TGCAGCGTCCACCACGGGGAGGGTAGCGAGCAGTACTTC	CSVHHGEGSEQYF
.	TRBV4-2	TRBJ2-1	.	TGTGCCAGCAGCCAAGATCCCGCGGCTAGGGTAAGAGAGCAGTTCTTC	CASSQDPAARVREQFF
TRBD1	TRBV28	TRBJ1-1	.	TGTGCCAGCAGCCAGACAGGGATGAACACTGAAGCTTTCTTT	CASSQTGMNTEAFF
.	TRBV6-6	TRBJ2-1	.	TGTGCCAGCAGTCAGCGACAGGAACCGAGGTACAATGAGCAGTTCTTC	CASSQRQEPRYNEQFF
TRBD2	TRBV15	TRBJ2-7	.	TGTGCCACCAGCGCGGGACTAGCAGGCGAGCAGTACTTC	CATSAGLAGEQYF
.	TRBV5-1	TRBJ2-7	.	TGCGCCAGCAGCTTGTATTTAGGCTACGAGCAGTACTTC	CASSLYLGYEQYF
.	TRBV5-1	TRBJ2-7	.	TGCGCCAGCAGCTTGGGGGGACTGAGCTACGAGCAGTACTTC	CASSLGGLSYEQYF
.	TRBV7-8	TRBJ2-7	.	TGTGCCAGCAGCTTAGCCCATGGTTCCGAGCAGTACTTC	CASSLAHGSEQYF
.	TRBV21-1	TRBJ2-3	few	TGTGCCAGCAGCAAGGCTGAGAGACAGGGGGACGCAGATACGCAGTATTTT	CASSKAERQGDADTQYF
TRBD1	TRBV7-9	TRBJ2-7	.	TGTGCCAGCAGCACGGGACAGGGTCCAAACGAGCAGTACTTC	CASSTGQGPNEQYF
.	TRBV28	TRBJ2-4	.	.	CASSFGEGSIQYF
.	TRBV7-2	TRBJ2-3	.	TGTGCCAGCAGCTTAAGCGGAATGAGGGAGAACACAGATACGCAGTATTTT	CASSLSGMRENTDTQYF
TRBD1	TRBV18	TRBJ2-3	.	TGTGCCAGCTCATGGACAGGGGGCGCAGATACGCAGTATTTT	CASSWTGGADTQYF
TRBD1	TRBV30	TRBJ2-1	.	TGTGCCTGGAGTCCGGGACAGGGCGTCAATGAGCAGTTCTTC	CAWSPGQGVNEQFF
.	TRBV7-9	TRBJ2-1	.	TGTGCCAGCAGCTACGTCGGGGATGAGCAGTTCTTC	CASSYVGDEQFF
TRBD2	TRBV7-2	TRBJ2-7	.	TGTGCCAGCAGCCCGAGCCCTATACTAGCGGGAGGGAACTACGAGCAGTACTTC	CASSPSPILAGGNYEQYF
.	TRBV4-3	TRBJ2-7	.	TGCGCCAGCAGCCAAGGACACTCCGAGCAGTACTTC	CASSQGHSEQYF
.	TRBV4-3	TRBJ1-2	few	TGCGCCAGCAGCCAAGTCTACGGCAGGGTTTATGGCTACACCTTC	CASSQVYGRVYGYTF
.	TRBV7-8	TRBJ2-3	.	TGTGCCAGCAGCTTAGACAGGTCGGGGACGCAGTATTTT	CASSLDRSGTQYF
.	TRBV18	TRBJ1-1	.	TGTGCCAGCTCACCACCGGACAGACTGAACACTGAAGCTTTCTTT	CASSPPDRLNTEAFF
.	TRBV7-9	TRBJ2-7	.	TGTGCCAGCAGCCAGGGACAACTCTACGAGCAGTACTTC	CASSQGQLYEQYF
.	TRBV7-9	TRBJ1-1	.	TGTGCCAGCAGCTTAGCTCTACCGGACACTGAAGCTTTCTTT	CASSLALPDTEAFF
.	TRBV6-6	TRBJ1-6	.	TGTGCCAGCAGTTACGCCGCCGTTAATTCACCCCTCCACTTT	CASSYAAVNSPLHF
TRBD1	TRBV7-6	TRBJ2-2	once	TGTGCCAGCAGCTTAGGGGACAGGCCGAACACCGGGGAGCTGTTTTTT	CASSLGDRPNTGELFF
.	TRBV2	TRBJ2-5	once	TGTGCCAGCAGGCCCCTCGGTAGGGATCTCCCAGAGACCCAGTACTTC	CASRPLGRDLPETQYF
TRBD2	TRBV5-4	TRBJ2-5	.	TGTGCCAGCAGCTTGGATCTGGGGGGGGAGACCCAGTACTTC	CASSLDLGGETQYF
.	TRBV10-2	TRBJ1-2	medium-sized	TGCGCCAGCAGTGAGTCCTATTCTGATAACTATGGCTACACCTTC	CASSESYSDNYGYTF
.	TRBV28	TRBJ1-6	.	TGTGCCAGCAGCCCCGGGGACCCCGCGGGAAATTCACCCCTCCACTTT	CASSPGDPAGNSPLHF
.	TRBV28	TRBJ2-5	.	TGTGCCAGCAGTTTACCCCCGACAGAAATTCAAGAGACCCAGTACTTC	CASSLPPTEIQETQYF